The entry below describes one TCR beta chain. Its antigen is as yet unknown. Sequence at one end of the junction differs from germline and may be a read error. The entry originates in a study of blood T cells in healthy people across ages. The length of the CDR3 is 14 residues. Germline CDR1 DFQATT, CDR2 SNEGSKA (reference sequence). A second PCR, run for roughly 7 to 12 cycles, used a sample-barcoded 5' primer plus a J-beta primer mix. TCRdb re-analysed the 5' RACE reads in MiXCR, keeping a single row per CDR3 protein. The sample includes around 900,000 distinct CDR3 sequences, about 51% of them seen just once. The study drew donors from healthy Caucasian individuals in Russia aged roughly 6 to 100. Whenever a sample was processed, at least 6.5 million PBMCs were isolated. Per individual sample, total RNA of at least 5.5 micrograms was extracted. Study findings and constraints: Because donor CMV status was unknown, expanded clonotype changes were possibly confounded.

The receptor's source is a woman aged 55-69 years in good health. Source material: blood. V gene TRBV20-1 combines with J gene TRBJ2-4; TRBD2 matches 7 bases. The last part of the DNA fits TRBJ2-7 better; the J call may be wrong. CDR3 sequence: CSARLLGEGYEQYF. In nucleotides, the CDR3 is TGCAGCGCTAGGCTTCTCGGGGAGGGATACGAGCAGTACTTC.